A single sample gave rise to the 27 T cell receptor beta chains below, sequenced in a study of blood T cell repertoires in COVID-19. Clones were read by immunoSEQ multiplex PCR, and TCRdb kept only the in-frame ones, dropping some. This sample has roughly 300,000 clones; roughly 90% occur once, and the top ten carry 2.2%. The sample taken for sequencing was peripheral blood. These receptor sequences come from a woman aged 25-40 years with COVID-19, enrolled during active disease.

The table lists this clone with a few counts. This chain links TRBV7-2 with TRBJ1-2; D is ambiguous. V shed 6 bases and J shed 8 bases, with 10 bases lying between them. Germline V CDR1 and CDR2: SGHTA, FQGNSA. The CDR3 extends over 11 amino acids. The CDR3 DNA follows: TGTGCCAGCAGTAACGTGCGGGGCTACACCTTC. It codes for CASSNVRGYTF.

This clone was detected only a few times. The chain is built from TRBV30 and TRBJ1-6; D may be TRBD1 (6 bases). This CDR3 region has 15 residues. The germline V gene encodes CDR1 GTSNPN and CDR2 SVGIG (reference sequence). The V end lost 0 bases, the J end lost 6 bases, and 12 bases lay between the germline ends. The CDR3, as DNA: TGTGCCTGGAGTGTACCTGGGACACGTAATTCACCCCTCCACTTT. This sequence encodes CAWSVPGTRNSPLHF.

The rearrangement uses TRBV7-9 and TRBJ1-4, with unresolved D. CDR1 and CDR2 (germline): SEHNR, FQNEAQ (reference sequence). V was pared by 4 bases and J by 6 bases, with 6 bases between. The CDR3 length is 12 residues. The CDR3 coding sequence is TGTGCCAGCAGCTCCTCAGATGAAAAACTGTTTTTT. Residues: CASSSSDEKLFF.

This sequence joins TRBV7-9 and TRBJ1-2; tentatively, D is TRBD1 (6 bases). The CDR3 extends over 14 amino acids. Germline values: CDR1 SEHNR, CDR2 FQNEAQ (reference sequence). V gave up 1 base and J gave up 5 bases, with 11 bases separating them. The CDR3 region has the DNA TGTGCCAGCAGCTTAGGGGGGCTATTATATGGCTACACCTTC. It codes for CASSLGGLLYGYTF.

The J gene is TRBJ1-2, the V gene TRBV11-2; D might be TRBD1 (5 bases). Per germline, CDR1 SGHAT and CDR2 FQNNGV. The V end was cut by 3 bases, the J end by 5 bases, with 10 bases between. The CDR3 loop spans 13 amino acids. The CDR3 region has the DNA TGTGCCAGCAGCTTGGGGGGTCTTTATGGCTACACCTTC. It is translated as CASSLGGLYGYTF.

The chain joins TRBV7-9 to TRBJ2-7; D is perhaps TRBD2 (6 bases). The CDR3 runs 14 residues. Germline V CDR1 and CDR2: SEHNR, FQNEAQ (reference sequence). Trimming cost V 0 bases and J 6 bases, with 12 bases left between them. CDR3 nucleotides: TGTGCCAGCAGCTTAGCGGGAGGCCCTCTCGAGCAGTACTTC. It translates to CASSLAGGPLEQYF.

The chain carries TRBV24-1 and TRBJ2-1; D is possibly TRBD1 (5 bases). The V end lost 5 bases, the J end lost 5 bases, and 12 bases lay between the germline ends. This CDR3 spans 14 amino acids. The germline V gene encodes CDR1 KGHDR and CDR2 SFDVKD. The CDR3 DNA reads TGTGCCACCAGTGGCCAGGGAATCAACAATGAGCAGTTCTTC. This sequence encodes CATSGQGINNEQFF.

The chain employs TRBV9 and TRBJ2-1; 7 bases agree with TRBD2. The length of the CDR3 is 18 residues. V trimming: 0 bases; J trimming: 7 bases; junction bases outside the gene matches: 16. CDR1 and CDR2 (germline): SGDLS, YYNGEE. In DNA, the CDR3 is TGTGCCAGCAGCGTAGCTAGCGGAACAAACATCCAGGAGAATGAGCAGTTCTTC. Residues: CASSVASGTNIQENEQFF.

This chain joins TRBV5-4 and TRBJ2-1, with D maybe TRBD2 (6 bases). Germline V gene lookup returns CDR1 SGHNT and CDR2 YYREEE (reference sequence). The CDR3 has 16 amino acids. V was cut by 4 bases and J by 8 bases, with 22 bases left in between. The CDR3 protein is CASSLGGTGPLYEQFF. CDR3 DNA: TGTGCCAGCAGCCTAGGCGGGACTGGCCCCTTATATGAGCAGTTCTTC. Together with reference TRBV5-4 and TRBJ2-1, the CDR3 gives the full variable domain: ETGVTQSPTHLIKTRGQQVTLRCSSQSGHNTVSWYQQALGQGPQFIFQYYREEENGRGNFPPRFSGLQFPNYSSELNVNALELDDSALYLCASSLGGTGPLYEQFFGPGTRLTVL.

CDR3 residues: CASIPGGAGQPYNEQFF. The CDR3 coding sequence is TGTGCCAGCATCCCGGGGGGAGCGGGACAACCCTACAATGAGCAGTTCTTC. The chain uses TRBV28 and TRBJ2-1, with D possibly matching TRBD2 (7 bases). The germline V gene encodes CDR1 MDHEN and CDR2 SYDVKM. Trimming removed 7 bases at V and 2 bases at J, with 21 bases between. The CDR3 runs 17 residues. The complete variable domain, with remaining parts taken from reference TRBV28 and TRBJ2-1, reads DVKVTQSSRYLVKRTGEKVFLECVQDMDHENMFWYRQDPGLGLRLIYFSYDVKMKEKGDIPEGYSVSREKKERFSLILESASTNQTSMYLCASIPGGAGQPYNEQFFGPGTRLTVL.

The chain uses TRBV2 and TRBJ2-1, with 12 bases that match TRBD2. The germline CDR1 and CDR2 sequences are SNHLY and FYNNEI. V shed 6 bases, J shed 3 bases, and the junction held 3 bases outside the gene matches. The CDR3 has 15 residues. The CDR3: CASRELAGGYNEQFF. The CDR3 DNA sequence: TGTGCCAGCAGGGAACTAGCGGGGGGCTACAATGAGCAGTTCTTC.

This chain links TRBV5-6 with TRBJ2-3; D remains ambiguous. V was trimmed by 4 bases and J by 3 bases, leaving 3 bases between them. CDR1 is SGHDT and CDR2 is YYEEEE in the germline V gene. The CDR3 runs to 11 residues. The CDR3 bases are TGTGCCAGCAGCCGGACAGATACGCAGTATTTT. Its translation: CASSRTDTQYF.

The gene calls are TRBV9 and TRBJ2-3, with D perhaps TRBD1 (6 bases). With 1 base removed from V and 1 base from J, the gap between germline ends came to 10 bases. The germline CDR1 and CDR2 sequences are SGDLS and YYNGEE. This CDR3 is built from 15 residues. CDR3 amino acids: CASSVKGGGTDTQYF. The CDR3, as DNA: TGTGCCAGCAGCGTAAAAGGGGGAGGCACAGATACGCAGTATTTT.

This CDR3 reads CASSNPGTGYNEQFF. The CDR3 region has the DNA TGTGCCAGCAGCAACCCCGGGACAGGCTACAATGAGCAGTTCTTC. The V gene is TRBV7-2, the J gene TRBJ2-1; 8 nucleotides align to TRBD1. The CDR3 spans 15 residues. Germline CDR1 reads SGHTA; CDR2 reads FQGNSA. J was trimmed by 3 bases and V by 5 bases; bases with no gene match: 6.

The V and J genes are TRBV30 and TRBJ1-1, with 7 positions matching TRBD1. Unmatched junction bases numbered 4, after V lost 0 bases and J lost 3 bases. Looked up from germline, CDR1 is GTSNPN and CDR2 is SVGIG (reference sequence). There are 14 residues in the CDR3. The CDR3 DNA reads TGTGCCTGGAGTGTAACAGGGGCGGACACTGAAGCTTTCTTT. It codes for CAWSVTGADTEAFF.

The chain links TRBV19 to TRBJ1-3, with 7 bases aligning to TRBD1. J was trimmed by 0 bases and V by 6 bases; bases with no gene match: 2. CDR1 is LNHDA, CDR2 SQIVND, per germline (reference sequence). The CDR3 contains 14 residues. CDR3 region: CASRQGSSGNTIYF. The DNA for the CDR3 is TGTGCCAGTAGACAGGGGAGCTCTGGAAACACCATATATTTT.

The chain couples TRBV29-1 to TRBJ1-4; 10 bases agree with TRBD1. The germline gives CDR1 SQVTM, CDR2 ANQGSEA. The CDR3 is 14 residues long. V dropped 5 bases and J dropped 6; count of bases not matched to a gene: 6. Written as DNA, the CDR3 is TGCAGCGTTATTCCCGGGACAGGGGATGAAAAACTGTTTTTT. Protein sequence: CSVIPGTGDEKLFF.

V is TRBV7-3 and J is TRBJ2-1, with TRBD2 matching 10 bases. The CDR3 consists of 15 residues. After removal of 2 bases from V and 3 bases from J, the junction contained 1 base not matched to a gene. Germline loops: CDR1 SGHTA, CDR2 FQGTGA. Written as DNA, the CDR3 is TGTGCCAGCAGCTTACGACTAGCGGGCTACAATGAGCAGTTCTTC. Its protein product is CASSLRLAGYNEQFF.

The gene calls are TRBV10-3 and TRBJ1-2; D is possibly TRBD1 (5 bases). CDR3 size: 13 residues. Germline-derived CDR1 and CDR2 are ENHRY and SYGVKD. Trimming took off 5 bases at V and 7 bases at J, with 14 bases between the two ends. The CDR3 DNA follows: TGTGCCATCAGTTCACAGGTTATTGGTGGCTACACCTTC. Translating it yields CAISSQVIGGYTF.

The V call is TRBV7-2, the J call TRBJ2-7, with 10 bases identical to TRBD2. The germline gives CDR1 SGHTA, CDR2 FQGNSA. This CDR3 region has 15 residues. After removal of 1 base from V and 4 bases from J, the junction contained 4 bases not matched to a gene. The CDR3 DNA sequence: TGTGCCAGCAGCTTAGTACTAGCGGGAAATTACGAGCAGTACTTC. Its protein is CASSLVLAGNYEQYF. Using reference TRBV7-2 and TRBJ2-7 for the parts outside the CDR3, the full variable domain is GAGVSQSPSNKVTEKGKDVELRCDPISGHTALYWYRQSLGQGLEFLIYFQGNSAPDKSGLPSDRFSAERTGGSVSTLTIQRTQQEDSAVYLCASSLVLAGNYEQYFGPGTRLTVT.

The CDR3 sequence is CSLSDRANYGYTF. The CDR3 DNA follows: TGCAGCCTAAGCGACAGAGCTAACTATGGCTACACCTTC. The chain combines TRBV29-1 with TRBJ1-2, with a possible D match to TRBD1 (5 bases). Trimming took 8 bases from V and 0 from J, leaving 13 bases between them. This CDR3 is built from 13 residues. Germline V gene data show CDR1 as SQVTM and CDR2 as ANQGSEA.

In this sample, this clone turned up once. This sequence joins TRBV30 and TRBJ2-5; D is ambiguous. This CDR3 has 12 residues. V lost 2 bases and J 6 bases, leaving 10 bases between the germline ends. CDR1 is GTSNPN, CDR2 SVGIG, per germline (reference sequence). DNA for the CDR3: TGTGCCTGGAGTTCACTGTCAAAGACCCAGTACTTC. It is translated as CAWSSLSKTQYF.

The CDR3 nucleotides read TGTGCCAGCAGCGGCGGAACAGGGGCGCTTTCCTACGAGCAGTACTTC. The encoded protein is CASSGGTGALSYEQYF. J is TRBJ2-7 and V is TRBV5-5, with TRBD1 identical over 7 bases. The V and J ends lost 4 bases and 1 base, in that order; junction bases with no gene match: 11. The V gene's germline CDR1 is SGHKS and CDR2 YYEKEE (reference sequence). The CDR3 totals 16 residues.

This chain uses TRBV30 with TRBJ1-1, with D perhaps TRBD1 (5 bases). Germline V CDR1 and CDR2: GTSNPN, SVGIG (reference sequence). V was shortened by 5 bases and J by 4 bases, with 11 bases between the two germline ends. The length of the CDR3 is 12 residues. The CDR3 loop is CAWGGGSTEAFF. DNA for the CDR3: TGTGCCTGGGGCGGGGGAAGCACTGAAGCTTTCTTT.

V gene TRBV11-2 combines with J gene TRBJ2-3; D gene uncertain. CDR3 length: 12 amino acids. V lost 3 bases to trimming and J lost 2 bases, with 3 bases between them. CDR1 SGHAT and CDR2 FQNNGV come from the germline V gene. CDR3 bases: TGTGCCAGCAGCTTCTACACAGATACGCAGTATTTT. Protein sequence: CASSFYTDTQYF.

V gene TRBV7-2 combines with J gene TRBJ1-1; 7 bases are shared with TRBD1. The CDR3 is 14 amino acids. CDR1 and CDR2 (germline): SGHTA, FQGNSA. V shed 5 bases and J 2 bases; nucleotides not matched to a gene: 5. The CDR3 region is CASSQGQLNTEAFF. In DNA form, the CDR3 reads TGTGCCAGCAGCCAGGGACAGTTAAACACTGAAGCTTTCTTT.

The rearrangement joins TRBV30 to TRBJ2-7; 9 bases match TRBD1. The CDR3 spans 14 residues. The ends lost 0 bases at V and 5 bases at J; junction bases unmatched: 5. Germline V gene sequence: CDR1 GTSNPN, CDR2 SVGIG (reference sequence). The CDR3 DNA reads TGTGCCTGGAGTGTGGGACAGGGTTTTAACGAGCAGTACTTC. This encodes CAWSVGQGFNEQYF.